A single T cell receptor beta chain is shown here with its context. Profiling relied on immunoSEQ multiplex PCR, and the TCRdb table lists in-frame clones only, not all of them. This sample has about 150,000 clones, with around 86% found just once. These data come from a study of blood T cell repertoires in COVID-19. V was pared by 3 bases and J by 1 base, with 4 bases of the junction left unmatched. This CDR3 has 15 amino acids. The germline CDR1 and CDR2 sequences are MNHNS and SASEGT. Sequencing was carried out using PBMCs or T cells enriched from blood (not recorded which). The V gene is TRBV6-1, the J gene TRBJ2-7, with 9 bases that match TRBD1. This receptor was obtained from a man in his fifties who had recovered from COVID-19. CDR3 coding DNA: TGTGCCAGCAGTGAGACAGGGGGAGTATCCTACGAGCAGTACGTC. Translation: CASSETGGVSYEQYV.